This is a list of T cell receptor beta chains from one sample in a study of T cell changes during pregnancy in multiple sclerosis. Some clones are missing from TCRdb's copy, which holds only in-frame ones; the method was immunoSEQ multiplex PCR. The repertoire consists of approximately 85,000 clones, with about 89% occurring once and the leading ten covering approximately 2.5%. The input for sequencing was peripheral blood, taken in the first trimester of pregnancy. The origin of the receptors is a female donor with multiple sclerosis, enrolled in a pregnancy study. Each CDR3 is given with its conserved first and last residue. D genes are given only for firm matches. Clone sizes are given selectively: once, few, many, or a class where the clone is expanded.

TRBV7-2,NA,TRBJ1-1,NA,CASSSQRQINEAFF,TGTGCCAGCAGCTCTCAACGACAGATAAATGAAGCTTTCTTT
TRBV28,NA,TRBJ2-1,NA,CASTAGAFSYNEQFF,TGTGCCAGCACCGCAGGGGCCTTCTCCTACAATGAGCAGTTCTTC
TRBV27,NA,TRBJ2-2,NA,CASSLGSTGELFF,TGTGCCAGCAGTTTGGGGAGCACCGGGGAGCTGTTTTTT
TRBV11-3,TRBD1,TRBJ2-7,once,CASSRAGGLYEQYF,TGTGCCAGCAGCCGTGCAGGGGGCTTGTACGAGCAGTACTTC
TRBV18,TRBD1,TRBJ2-5,NA,CASSPGQVQETQYF,TGTGCCAGCTCACCAGGACAGGTACAAGAGACCCAGTACTTC
TRBV6-1,NA,TRBJ1-2,NA,CASPPSGSLIGGYTF,TGTGCCAGTCCCCCTTCGGGGAGCTTGATAGGAGGCTACACCTTC
TRBV30,TRBD1,TRBJ2-4,NA,CAWSEQGKNIQYF,TGTGCCTGGAGTGAACAGGGGAAAAACATTCAGTACTTC
TRBV6-4,TRBD2,TRBJ2-1,many,CASSDSPGGAGNEQFF,TGTGCCAGCAGTGACTCCCCCGGGGGGGCTGGAAATGAGCAGTTCTTC
TRBV7-9,TRBD1,TRBJ2-7,NA,CASSNRDREHYEQYF,TGTGCCAGCAGCAACCGGGACAGGGAGCACTACGAGCAGTACTTC
TRBV18,TRBD2,TRBJ2-3,NA,CASYLAGATDTQYF,TGTGCCAGCTACCTAGCGGGGGCCACAGATACGCAGTATTTT
TRBV30,TRBD1,TRBJ1-2,NA,CAWSVLQGGYDYTF,TGTGCCTGGAGTGTATTACAGGGGGGTTATGACTACACCTTC
TRBV30,NA,TRBJ2-5,NA,CAWSSGTGQETQYF,TGTGCCTGGAGTTCAGGAACAGGACAAGAGACCCAGTACTTC
TRBV18,TRBD1,TRBJ1-2,NA,CASSPGPGQNYGYTF,TGTGCCAGCTCACCAGGTCCGGGACAGAACTATGGCTACACCTTC
TRBV11-2,NA,TRBJ2-3,NA,CASGASTDTQYF,TGTGCCAGCGGGGCCAGCACAGATACGCAGTATTTT
TRBV5-5,NA,TRBJ1-5,NA,CASAGAESNQPQHF,TGTGCCAGCGCGGGGGCGGAGAGCAATCAGCCCCAGCATTTT
TRBV28,NA,TRBJ1-3,NA,CASSLRGSSGNTIYF,TGTGCCAGCAGTTTGAGGGGGAGCTCTGGAAACACCATATATTTT
TRBV10-3,NA,TRBJ1-5,NA,CAISVGTGLSNQPQHF,TGTGCCATCAGTGTGGGTACAGGATTGAGCAATCAGCCCCAGCATTTT
TRBV7-2,TRBD2,TRBJ2-5,NA,CASSSSATRLAAYQETQYF,TGTGCCAGCAGCTCCTCGGCGACTAGACTAGCGGCGTACCAAGAGACCCAGTACTTC
TRBV6-1,TRBD2,TRBJ2-1,NA,CASSEAASGRTYNEQFF,TGTGCCAGCAGTGAAGCGGCTAGCGGGAGAACCTACAATGAGCAGTTCTTC
TRBV30,NA,TRBJ1-4,NA,CAQRDIILEKLFF,TGTGCCCAGAGGGACATCATTTTGGAAAAACTGTTTTTT
TRBV19,TRBD2,TRBJ2-1,NA,CASSSVGLAGDMFF,TGTGCCAGTAGTAGTGTGGGACTAGCGGGAGATATGTTCTTC
TRBV29-1,NA,TRBJ2-3,NA,CSVPQGTDTQYF,TGCAGCGTTCCCCAGGGCACAGATACGCAGTATTTT
TRBV18,TRBD2,TRBJ2-5,NA,CASSLGSGSGETQYF,TGTGCCAGCTCACTGGGTAGCGGGAGCGGAGAGACCCAGTACTTC
TRBV28,NA,TRBJ1-2,few,CASAGAYGYTF,TGTGCCAGCGCAGGGGCCTATGGCTACACCTTC
TRBV10-3,NA,TRBJ2-2,NA,CATSNEGSTLTGELFF,TGTGCCACCTCCAATGAGGGAAGCACCCTGACCGGGGAGCTGTTTTTT
TRBV27,NA,TRBJ1-2,once,CASSLSYGNYGYTF,TGTGCCAGCAGTTTATCTTACGGGAACTATGGCTACACCTTC
TRBV21-1,NA,TRBJ2-7,once,CASSKGRGPRSYEQYF,TGTGCCAGCAGCAAAGGGCGCGGCCCGAGGTCCTACGAGCAGTACTTC
TRBV6-8,NA,TRBJ1-4,few,CAVGGVEKLFF,TGTGCCGTCGGGGGGGTTGAAAAACTGTTTTTT
TRBV5-8,TRBD2,TRBJ2-5,NA,CASSLGLAGEQETQYF,TGTGCCAGCAGCTTGGGACTAGCGGGGGAGCAAGAGACCCAGTACTTC
TRBV4-3,NA,TRBJ1-3,NA,CASSQAVSGNTIYF,TGCGCCAGCAGCCAAGCAGTCTCTGGAAACACCATATATTTT
TRBV7-9,TRBD2,TRBJ2-1,once,CASSLRLAGLGYNEQFF,TGTGCCAGCAGCCTCAGACTAGCGGGATTGGGTTACAATGAGCAGTTCTTC
TRBV28,NA,TRBJ2-7,NA,CARRRDFYYYEQYF,TGTGCCCGACGCCGAGACTTCTACTACTACGAGCAGTACTTC
TRBV16,NA,TRBJ1-4,NA,CASSLGQGSTNEKLFF,TGTGCCAGCAGCCTTGGACAAGGCTCAACTAATGAAAAACTGTTTTTT
TRBV19,TRBD1,TRBJ1-1,NA,CASKEAGTGAFTEAFF,TGTGCCAGTAAGGAAGCCGGGACAGGGGCTTTTACTGAAGCTTTCTTT
TRBV10-3,NA,TRBJ1-4,NA,CAISPSSTGEKLFF,TGTGCCATCAGCCCAAGTTCTACAGGGGAAAAACTGTTTTTT
TRBV7-6,NA,TRBJ1-5,NA,CASSADMNQPQHF,TGTGCCAGCAGCGCGGACATGAATCAGCCCCAGCATTTT
TRBV11-3,TRBD1,TRBJ2-7,NA,CASSPRQGRRTYF,TGTGCCAGCAGCCCTCGACAGGGTCGGAGGACGTACTTC
TRBV19,TRBD2,TRBJ2-5,NA,CASSVGLAGQETQYF,TGTGCCAGTAGTGTAGGACTAGCGGGGCAAGAGACCCAGTACTTC
TRBV7-8,TRBD1,TRBJ1-1,NA,CASSFLLRTGNTEAFF,TGTGCCAGCAGCTTCCTACTGCGGACAGGGAACACTGAAGCTTTCTTT
TRBV29-1,NA,TRBJ1-2,NA,CSVGTETNYGYTF,TGCAGCGTTGGGACAGAAACTAACTATGGCTACACCTTC
TRBV4-1,TRBD1,TRBJ1-4,NA,CASSQPGQFNEKLFF,TGCGCCAGCAGCCAACCGGGACAGTTTAATGAAAAACTGTTTTTT
TRBV4-1,NA,TRBJ2-5,NA,CASSQDEKRQETQYF,TGCGCCAGCAGCCAAGATGAGAAGCGTCAAGAGACCCAGTACTTC
TRBV27,NA,TRBJ2-7,NA,CASSPTVTASYEQYF,TGTGCCAGCAGTCCTACCGTTACAGCCTCCTACGAGCAGTACTTC
TRBV19,TRBD1,TRBJ2-7,NA,CASSIVTGGSYEQYF,TGTGCCAGTAGTATTGTGACAGGGGGATCCTACGAGCAGTACTTC
TRBV27,TRBD1,TRBJ2-7,NA,CASTSLDRGSYEQYF,TGTGCCAGCACCTCACTCGACAGGGGTTCTTACGAGCAGTACTTC
TRBV28,TRBD1,TRBJ1-1,NA,CASSLDREATEAFF,TGTGCCAGCAGTCTGGACAGGGAGGCCACTGAAGCTTTCTTT
TRBV6-1,TRBD2,TRBJ2-1,NA,CASSAVSGLYNEQFF,TGTGCCAGCAGTGCGGTTAGCGGGTTATACAATGAGCAGTTCTTC
TRBV7-2,TRBD1,TRBJ1-1,NA,CASSNYRGSYTEAFF,TGTGCCAGCAGCAACTACAGGGGATCGTACACTGAAGCTTTCTTT
TRBV7-2,NA,TRBJ2-1,NA,CASSLGSSSYNEQFF,TGTGCCAGCAGCTTAGGTAGCAGCTCCTACAATGAGCAGTTCTTC
TRBV5-1,TRBD1,TRBJ2-3,NA,CASSLGRDRSTDTQYF,TGCGCCAGCAGCTTGGGTCGGGACAGAAGCACAGATACGCAGTATTTT
TRBV27,NA,TRBJ1-1,NA,CASRTEKNTEAFF,TGTGCCAGCAGGACGGAGAAGAACACTGAAGCTTTCTTT
TRBV4-3,NA,TRBJ1-5,NA,CASSPLVGQPQHF,TGCGCCAGCAGCCCTCTAGTTGGTCAGCCCCAGCATTTT
TRBV27,NA,TRBJ2-1,NA,CASHLLGGNEQFF,TGTGCCAGCCACCTACTAGGGGGAAATGAGCAGTTCTTC
TRBV28,TRBD2,TRBJ2-7,NA,CASSSRGLADYEQYF,TGTGCCAGCAGTTCCCGGGGACTAGCGGACTACGAGCAGTACTTC